A few counts support the clone carrying this TCR beta chain. The J segment lost 11 bases and the V segment lost 0 bases, leaving 5 bases of the junction unmatched. The CDR3 contains 13 residues. Germline CDR1 SGHTS, CDR2 YDEGEE. This sample was included in a study of blood T cell repertoires in COVID-19. Study context: Acute and convalescent COVID-19 specimens originated in the United States, Italy and Spain. T cells, B-cell-depleted T cells, or PBMCs provided the cDNA or gDNA that served as material.

Produced via immunoSEQ multiplex PCR; TCRdb's table is partial and in-frame only. The sample lists 300,000 to 400,000 clones; 90% to 95% were seen once. The chain is built from TRBV5-8 and TRBJ1-5, with TRBD1 matching over 7 bases. The TCR sequence derives from a woman between 18 and 29 years old who had recovered from COVID-19. The specimen sequenced was peripheral blood. For the CDR3, the DNA is TGTGCCAGCAGCTTGGACAGGGGTAGTACCCAGCATTTT. Translating gives CASSLDRGSTQHF.